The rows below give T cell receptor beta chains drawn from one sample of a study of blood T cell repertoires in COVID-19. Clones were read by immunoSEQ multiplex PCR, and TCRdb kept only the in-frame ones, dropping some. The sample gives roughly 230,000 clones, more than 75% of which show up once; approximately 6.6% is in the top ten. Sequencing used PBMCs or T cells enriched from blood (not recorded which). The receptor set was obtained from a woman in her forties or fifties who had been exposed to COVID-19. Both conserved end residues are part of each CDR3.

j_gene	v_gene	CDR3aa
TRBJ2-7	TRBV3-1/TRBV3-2	CASSPGLALYEQYF
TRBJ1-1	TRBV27	CASSPFGGYTEAFF
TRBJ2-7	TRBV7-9	CASSFYRDYEQYF
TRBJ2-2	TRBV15	CATSREPGGPGELFF
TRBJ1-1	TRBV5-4	CASSSDRKTEAFF
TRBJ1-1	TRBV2	CASSDRGGTEAFF
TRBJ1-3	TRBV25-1	CASSESRGLGNTIYF
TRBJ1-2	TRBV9	CASSVKPNYYGYTF
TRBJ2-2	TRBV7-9	CASSYELAVTGELFF
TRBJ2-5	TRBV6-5	CASEAAETQYF
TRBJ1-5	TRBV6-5	CASRSLTGGNQPQHF
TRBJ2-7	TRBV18	CASSPRQASSYEQYF
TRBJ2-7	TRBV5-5	CASSPRGSWYEQYF
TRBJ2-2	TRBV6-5	CASNVNRVGTGELFF
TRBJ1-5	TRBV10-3	CAISAGQGVGQPQHF
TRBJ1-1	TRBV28	CASSLPSGNTEAFF
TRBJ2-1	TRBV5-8	CASSLEVAVYNEQFF
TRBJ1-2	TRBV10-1	CASEFDSAALSYGYTF
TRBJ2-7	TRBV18	CASSPGQWYEQYF
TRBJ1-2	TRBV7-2	CASSSPGQGHDGYTF
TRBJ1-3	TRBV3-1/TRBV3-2	CASSQGSSHRDF
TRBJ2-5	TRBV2	CASTVYYGETQYF
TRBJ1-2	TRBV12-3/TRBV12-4	CASSFGEFYTF
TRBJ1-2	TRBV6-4	CASSVEQGYGYTF
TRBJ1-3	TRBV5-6	CASSLEGFLKGNTIYF
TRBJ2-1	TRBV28	CASSPPGQVYNEQFF
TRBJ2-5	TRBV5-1	CASSPNAGRVETQYF
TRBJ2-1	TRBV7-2	CASSPAGAKYNEQFF
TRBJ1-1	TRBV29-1	CSVEDSGTGRFGEAFF
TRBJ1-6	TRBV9	CASTDSPLHF
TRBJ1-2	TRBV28	CASSLGGQGNYGYTF
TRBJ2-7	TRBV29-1	CSVEVAGYEQYF
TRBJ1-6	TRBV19	CASSGGLYNSPLHF
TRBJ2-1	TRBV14	CASSQMRSFNEQFF
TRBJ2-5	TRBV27	CASSLGVETQYF
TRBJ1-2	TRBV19	CASSTGGDRGNYGYTF
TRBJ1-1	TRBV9	CASSVGFWGTGAMNTEAFF
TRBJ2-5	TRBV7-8	CASSLNGRGQETQYF
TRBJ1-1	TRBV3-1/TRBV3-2	CASSQVNLETEAFF
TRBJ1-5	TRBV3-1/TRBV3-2	CASSQGGPAVISNQPQHF
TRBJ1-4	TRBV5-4	CASSLFSGTGGEKLFF
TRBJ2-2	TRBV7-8	CASSLGTGVTGELFF
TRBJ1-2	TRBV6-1	CASRLPRDYGYTF
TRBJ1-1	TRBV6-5	CASSLQGEAFF
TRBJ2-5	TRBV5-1	CASSTRQGNQETQYF
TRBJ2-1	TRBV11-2	CASSLGIDRYNEQFF
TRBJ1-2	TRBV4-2	CASSQGGTGDDGYTF
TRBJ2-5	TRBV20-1	CSASNRETQYF
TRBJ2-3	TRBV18	CASSPGDPRADTQYF
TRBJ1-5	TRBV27	CASSPWAAYSNQPQHF
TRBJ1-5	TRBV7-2	CASSLRGGPNQPQHF
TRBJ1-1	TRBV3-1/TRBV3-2	CASSQFGGNTEAFF
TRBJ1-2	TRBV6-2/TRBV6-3	CASSLDGQQVGYTF
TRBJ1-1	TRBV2	CASILGNTEAFF
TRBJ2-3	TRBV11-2	CATGEDTQYF
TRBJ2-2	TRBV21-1	CASSKVSWGELFF
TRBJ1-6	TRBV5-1	CASSVDGQPNSPLHF
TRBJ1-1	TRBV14	CASNSDRNTEAFF